This entry lists 29 T cell receptor beta chains sequenced from one sample in a study of T cells after yellow fever vaccination. TCRdb passed the 5' RACE reads through MiXCR, listing each CDR3 protein once. The table lists hundreds of thousands of distinct CDR3 sequences, approximately 15% of them singletons, with more than 13% in the top ten. Sequencing used PBMCs, obtained on the day of the yellow fever booster vaccination. These receptors all come from a man aged 30 to 45 who received the YFV17D yellow fever vaccine.

There are many counts of this clonotype. J is TRBJ2-1 and V is TRBV7-9; TRBD2 agrees at 8 bases. J lost 5 bases, V lost 1 base, and 1 base had no gene match. Per germline, CDR1 SEHNR and CDR2 FQNEAQ (reference sequence). The CDR3 sequence is 14 residues long. Here the CDR3 DNA reads TGTGCCAGCAGCTTAGAACTAGCGGACAATGAGCAGTTCTTC. It specifies CASSLELADNEQFF.

This clonotype was observed a single time. The CDR3 DNA reads as TGTGCCTGCTGCCAAGGACACGCGAAAGGATACGAGCAGTACTTC. Its protein is CACCQGHAKGYEQYF. The chain employs TRBV7-4 and TRBJ2-7, with D possibly TRBD1 on 5 matching bases. V was pared by 11 bases and J by 4 bases, with 24 bases between. The CDR3 sequence is 15 residues long. Per germline, CDR1 SGHVT and CDR2 SQSDAQ.

J is TRBJ1-5 and V is TRBV7-2, with D unclear. This CDR3 has 13 amino acids. V lost 2 bases and J lost 5, with 7 bases in between. Germline V gives CDR1 SGHTA, CDR2 FQGNSA. CDR3: CASSLNNYQPQHF. DNA for the CDR3: TGTGCCAGCAGCTTAAACAACTATCAGCCCCAGCATTTT. Variable domain in full (rest from reference TRBV7-2 and TRBJ1-5): GAGVSQSPSNKVTEKGKDVELRCDPISGHTALYWYRQSLGQGLEFLIYFQGNSAPDKSGLPSDRFSAERTGGSVSTLTIQRTQQEDSAVYLCASSLNNYQPQHFGDGTRLSIL.

This clonotype was detected a few times. The J gene is TRBJ2-1, the V gene TRBV20-1; D not certain. Germline CDR1 is DFQATT and CDR2 is SNEGSKA (reference sequence). Trimming stripped 5 bases from V and 5 bases from J, with 7 bases between. The CDR3 loop spans 11 amino acids. The CDR3 DNA sequence: TGCAGTGCTCTACAGCACAATGAGCAGTTCTTC. This sequence encodes CSALQHNEQFF.

There are a few counts of this clonotype. The chain links TRBV6-2 or TRBV6-3 to TRBJ1-5; no clear D gene. The CDR3 has 15 residues. The germline V gene has CDR1 MNHEY and CDR2 SVGEGT. Trimming pared 6 bases from V and 0 bases from J, leaving 12 bases between. CDR3 sequence: CASRPKLGSNQPQHF. The CDR3 DNA is TGTGCCAGCAGGCCAAAGCTGGGTAGCAATCAGCCCCAGCATTTT.

A few counts support this clonotype. The rearrangement joins TRBV20-1 to TRBJ1-1; 7 bases agree with TRBD1. Germline V gene data show CDR1 as DFQATT and CDR2 as SNEGSKA (reference sequence). This CDR3 contains 11 residues. The V gene end was trimmed by 2 bases and the J gene end by 10 bases; junction bases not matched to a gene: 4. Here the CDR3 DNA reads TGCAGTGCTAGAAGACAGGGACCAGCTTTCTTT. It specifies CSARRQGPAFF.

This clonotype came up a few times. In DNA form, the CDR3 reads TGTGCCAGCTCACCTACCTTTTACCCACCGAGCACAGATACGCAGTATTTT. Translated, it gives CASSPTFYPPSTDTQYF. The rearrangement uses TRBV18 and TRBJ2-3; D unclear. V gave up 3 bases and J gave up 0 bases, with 16 bases separating them. Germline-derived CDR1 and CDR2 are KGHSH and LQKENI. The CDR3 runs 17 residues.

This clonotype was recorded a few times. The rearrangement joins TRBV4-3 to TRBJ2-6; D possibly uses TRBD1 or TRBD2 (5 bases each). The CDR3 covers 18 residues. Deletions cut 4 bases from V and 2 bases from J, with 18 bases between. The germline gives CDR1 LGHNA, CDR2 YSLEER. The CDR3 region is CASSRSLGVGPGANVLTF. The CDR3, as DNA: TGCGCCAGCAGCCGCTCGTTGGGGGTTGGCCCTGGGGCCAACGTCCTGACTTTC.

The V call is TRBV27, the J call TRBJ1-5; D is unclear. Germline V CDR1 and CDR2: MNHEY, SMNVEV (reference sequence). Trimming removed 3 bases from V and 0 bases from J, with 3 bases in between. CDR3 length equals 13 residues. CDR3 nucleotide sequence: TGTGCCAGCAGTTTTTATAGCAATCAGCCCCAGCATTTT. Protein: CASSFYSNQPQHF.

There are a few counts of this clonotype. CDR3 in DNA: TGTGCCAGCAGCCCGACTAGCGGGAGTCTCTACGAGCAGTACTTC. Protein product: CASSPTSGSLYEQYF. The V call is TRBV7-3, the J call TRBJ2-7; 12 bases match TRBD2. V dropped 5 bases and J dropped 3; count of bases not matched to a gene: 5. The CDR3 is made up of 15 amino acids. Germline V gene data show CDR1 as SGHTA and CDR2 as FQGTGA.

This clonotype has more than one count but fewer than ten. J is TRBJ2-2 and V is TRBV12-3 or TRBV12-4; D is possibly TRBD1 (5 bases). Trimming cost V 6 bases and J 5 bases, with 13 bases left between them. The CDR3 covers 14 residues. The CDR3 sequence is CASRSFQGTGELFF. The CDR3 DNA reads TGTGCCAGCAGATCCTTCCAGGGAACCGGGGAGCTGTTTTTT.

This chain connects TRBV6-1 to TRBJ2-7; D call uncertain. CDR3 size: 13 residues. From germline, CDR1 is MNHNS and CDR2 SASEGT. The CDR3 nucleotides are TGTGGTGCGCAGACCTTAACGGTCCCCGAGCAGTACTTC. Protein: CGAQTLTVPEQYF.

The V and J genes are TRBV24-1 and TRBJ1-5; 12 nucleotides match TRBD1. Germline lookup yields CDR1 KGHDR and CDR2 SFDVKD. The trim removed 4 bases at V and 6 bases at J, leaving 6 bases unmatched. The CDR3 spans 16 residues. The DNA for the CDR3 is TGTGCCACCAGTGACCCCGGGACAGGGGGCGGTCAGCCCCAGCATTTT. Amino acid sequence: CATSDPGTGGGQPQHF.

This clonotype was seen a few times. The chain employs TRBV7-8 and TRBJ2-1; no definite D call. From germline, CDR1 is SGHVS and CDR2 FQNEAQ. V was cut by 1 base and J by 8 bases, with 12 bases left in between. CDR3 size: 14 residues. The CDR3 nucleotides are TGTGCCAGCAGCTTAGAATGGATCCCTCATGAGCAGTTCTTC. This gives the protein CASSLEWIPHEQFF.

This clonotype has only a few counts. This chain links TRBV29-1 with TRBJ1-2; tentative D call: TRBD1 (6 bases). This CDR3 region has 15 residues. V was trimmed by 2 bases and J by 4 bases, leaving 17 bases between them. CDR1 and CDR2 from the germline V gene are SQVTM and ANQGSEA. DNA for the CDR3: TGCAGCGTTGAATTTTGGCCAGGGGATCTCTATGGCTACACCTTC. Translated: CSVEFWPGDLYGYTF.

V is TRBV7-9 and J is TRBJ2-7; D unclear. Trimming took off 1 base at V and 7 bases at J, with 14 bases between the two ends. CDR1 is SEHNR, CDR2 FQNEAQ, per germline (reference sequence). The CDR3 spans 14 residues. The CDR3 loop is CASSLGEPAREQYF. DNA of the CDR3: TGTGCCAGCAGCTTAGGCGAGCCAGCGCGAGAGCAGTACTTC.

The V and J genes are TRBV7-8 and TRBJ2-1; 9 bases agree with TRBD2. Germline V gives CDR1 SGHVS, CDR2 FQNEAQ. The CDR3 has 16 residues. The ends lost 1 base at V and 4 bases at J; junction bases unmatched: 5. The CDR3 loop reads CASSLEAGGLYNEQFF. CDR3 in DNA: TGTGCCAGCAGCTTAGAGGCGGGAGGGTTGTACAATGAGCAGTTCTTC.

This clonotype showed up just a few times. V usage is TRBV7-2 and J usage is TRBJ2-2; 9 bases line up with TRBD2. Per the germline V gene, CDR1 is SGHTA and CDR2 is FQGNSA. J was trimmed by 6 bases and V by 6 bases; bases with no gene match: 11. CDR3 length: 16 amino acids. CDR3 nucleotides: TGTGCCAGCAGTTTAAAGGGGCGGGAGGGCCCCGGGGAGCTGTTTTTT. Translated, it gives CASSLKGREGPGELFF.

This clonotype has more than one count but fewer than ten. The chain joins TRBV29-1 to TRBJ2-5; 9 positions agree with TRBD2. The germline V gene has CDR1 SQVTM and CDR2 ANQGSEA. V lost 7 bases to trimming and J lost 1 base; unmatched junction nucleotides: 10. The CDR3 loop spans 15 amino acids. The CDR3 region has the DNA TGCAGCGACCTAACAGCTAGCGGGACCCAAGAGACCCAGTACTTC. Its translation: CSDLTASGTQETQYF. The full variable domain, completed using reference TRBV29-1 and TRBJ2-5, is SAVISQKPSRDICQRGTSLTIQCQVDSQVTMMFWYRQQPGQSLTLIATANQGSEATYESGFVIDKFPISRPNLTFSTLTVSNMSPEDSSIYLCSDLTASGTQETQYFGPGTRLLVL.

V and J are TRBV20-1 and TRBJ2-1, with TRBD1 as a possible D gene (7 bases). Between the trimmed V and J ends, which lost 0 bases and 8 bases, there was a span of 14 bases. The germline CDR1 and CDR2 sequences are DFQATT and SNEGSKA (reference sequence). The CDR3 contains 14 residues. DNA for the CDR3: TGCAGTGCTAGAGATCTCAGGGGGGCGGATGAGCAGTTCTTC. It is translated as CSARDLRGADEQFF.

This clonotype occurred a few times. V usage is TRBV5-6 and J usage is TRBJ2-7; D possibly matches TRBD1 or TRBD2 (5 bases each). V lost 0 bases to trimming and J lost 6 bases, with 13 bases between them. Germline V lookup: CDR1 SGHDT, CDR2 YYEEEE. The CDR3 loop spans 14 amino acids. The CDR3 sequence is CASSLVTGRSEQYF. In DNA, the CDR3 is TGTGCCAGCAGCTTGGTTACGGGACGGAGCGAGCAGTACTTC.

This chain's CDR3 is CASSQVIGLAGWDQFF. As DNA, the CDR3 is TGCGCCAGCAGCCAAGTAATAGGACTAGCGGGATGGGACCAGTTCTTC. The chain couples TRBV4-1 to TRBJ2-1; the match to TRBD2 covers 12 bases. V lost 1 base, J lost 13 bases, and 11 bases stayed unmatched. The CDR3 length is 16 residues. Germline V CDR1 and CDR2: MGHRA, YSYEKL.

The rearrangement uses TRBV7-6 and TRBJ2-1; 11 bases fit TRBD2. In germline, CDR1 is SGHVS, CDR2 FNYEAQ. J gave up 4 bases and V 5 bases, and 19 bases lay outside the gene matches. This CDR3 is 20 amino acids long. CDR3 sequence reads: CASSPTSRPGLAEPYNEQFF. The DNA of the CDR3 is TGTGCCAGCAGCCCGACCTCCCGACCGGGACTAGCGGAACCTTACAATGAGCAGTTCTTC.

This clonotype was seen more than once but under ten times. This chain uses TRBV24-1 with TRBJ2-5; TRBD2 matches at 12 bases. CDR1 is KGHDR and CDR2 is SFDVKD in the germline V gene. The V segment lost 4 bases and the J segment 4 bases; nucleotides outside the gene matches: 6. This CDR3 is 16 amino acids long. DNA for the CDR3: TGTGCCACCAGTGACCGACTAGCGGGAGATCTAGAGACCCAGTACTTC. It yields the protein CATSDRLAGDLETQYF.

V and J are TRBV12-3 or TRBV12-4 and TRBJ1-5, with D possibly TRBD1 on 6 matching bases. V dropped 3 bases and J dropped 0 bases, with 15 bases sitting between them. There are 17 residues in the CDR3. As DNA, the CDR3 is TGTGCCAGCAGTTTTTGGGCGCGGACAGTTAGCAATCAGCCCCAGCATTTT. The encoded protein is CASSFWARTVSNQPQHF.

This clonotype appeared a few times. The chain combines TRBV9 with TRBJ2-6; TRBD1 matches at 9 bases. Germline assignment: CDR1 SGDLS and CDR2 YYNGEE. The V and J ends lost 0 bases and 3 bases, in that order; junction bases with no gene match: 4. CDR3 size: 17 residues. The CDR3 DNA sequence: TGTGCCAGCAGCGTAGTACAGGGGGCGGGTGGGGCCAACGTCCTGACTTTC. Amino acid sequence: CASSVVQGAGGANVLTF.

The rearrangement joins TRBV29-1 to TRBJ1-2; tentative D call: TRBD1 (6 bases). Trimming removed 5 bases from V and 8 bases from J, with 15 bases in between. CDR1 is SQVTM, CDR2 ANQGSEA, per germline. This CDR3 region has 12 residues. CDR3 bases: TGCAGCGTTCCTCGGGACACGAGGGGCTACACCTTC. It encodes CSVPRDTRGYTF.

For the CDR3, the DNA is TGTGCCAGCAGCTTAGTGCAGGCGTTACGCTCTGGCTACACCTTC. It translates to CASSLVQALRSGYTF. The chain recombines TRBV7-2 with TRBJ1-2, with D uncertain. With 1 base removed from V and 7 bases from J, the gap between germline ends came to 16 bases. This CDR3 comprises 15 residues. Germline loops: CDR1 SGHTA, CDR2 FQGNSA.

The chain recombines TRBV14 with TRBJ2-1, with a possible D match to TRBD1 (5 bases). The germline CDR1 and CDR2 sequences are SGHDN and FVKESK. The CDR3 is 13 amino acids. Between the trimmed V and J ends, which lost 4 bases and 10 bases, there was a span of 14 bases. The CDR3, as DNA: TGTGCCAGCAGCCCGAATCGAAAGGGGGAGCAGTTCTTC. Translation: CASSPNRKGEQFF. Complete variable domain (other parts from reference TRBV14 and TRBJ2-1): EAGVTQFPSHSVIEKGQTVTLRCDPISGHDNLYWYRRVMGKEIKFLLHFVKESKQDESGMPNNRFLAERTGGTYSTLKVQPAELEDSGVYFCASSPNRKGEQFFGPGTRLTVL.